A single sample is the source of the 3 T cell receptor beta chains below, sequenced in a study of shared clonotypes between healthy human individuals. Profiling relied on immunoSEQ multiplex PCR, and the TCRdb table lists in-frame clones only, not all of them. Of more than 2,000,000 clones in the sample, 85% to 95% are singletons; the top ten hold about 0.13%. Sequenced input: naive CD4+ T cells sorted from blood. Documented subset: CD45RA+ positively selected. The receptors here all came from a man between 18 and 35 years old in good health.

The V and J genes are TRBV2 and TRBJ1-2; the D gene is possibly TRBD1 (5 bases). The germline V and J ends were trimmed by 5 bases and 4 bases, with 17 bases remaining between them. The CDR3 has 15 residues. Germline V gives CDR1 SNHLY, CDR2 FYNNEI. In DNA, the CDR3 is TGTGCCAGCAGTACCGGGACGCCACACATCTATGGCTACACCTTC. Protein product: CASSTGTPHIYGYTF.

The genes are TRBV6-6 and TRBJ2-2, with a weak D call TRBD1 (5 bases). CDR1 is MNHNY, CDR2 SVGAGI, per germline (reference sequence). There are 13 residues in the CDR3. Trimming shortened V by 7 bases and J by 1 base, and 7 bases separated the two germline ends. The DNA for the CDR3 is TGTGCCAGCAATACAGGGAACACCGGGGAGCTGTTTTTT. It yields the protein CASNTGNTGELFF.

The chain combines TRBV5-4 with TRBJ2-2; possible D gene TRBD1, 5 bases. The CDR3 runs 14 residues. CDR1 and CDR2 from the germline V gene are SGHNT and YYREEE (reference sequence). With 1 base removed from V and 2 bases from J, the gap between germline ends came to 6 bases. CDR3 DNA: TGTGCCAGCAGCTTGAGGGGAAACACCGGGGAGCTGTTTTTT. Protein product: CASSLRGNTGELFF.